This T cell receptor (beta chain) was recovered during a study of T-cell reconstitution after alpha-beta-depleted transplantation in children. Unique molecular identifiers were incorporated into the prepared TCRbeta library. MiXCR was run by TCRdb on the PCR reads, yielding one entry per CDR3 protein. The sample carries hundreds of thousands of distinct CDR3 sequences, approximately 10% recorded once. Study conclusions and caveats: Reportedly, roughly two months post-transplant, alpha-beta T cells arose from several hundred expanded graft clones.

This clonotype was found many times. The antigen is undetermined. The specimen comprised peripheral blood, sampled 180 days after TCRalphabeta/CD19-depleted stem cell transplant. The origin of this receptor is a male patient aged 2 to 9 who had a stem cell transplant for chronic granulomatous disease, so the T cells may come from the graft donor.

CDR3 DNA: TGCGCCAGCAGCCAAAGATGGTTGGGGAACACTGAAGCTTTCTTT. This sequence encodes CASSQRWLGNTEAFF. The J gene is TRBJ1-1, the V gene TRBV4-1; D not certain. The CDR3 sequence is 15 residues long. Germline lookup yields CDR1 MGHRA and CDR2 YSYEKL. Between the trimmed V and J ends, which lost 2 bases and 1 base, there was a span of 11 bases.